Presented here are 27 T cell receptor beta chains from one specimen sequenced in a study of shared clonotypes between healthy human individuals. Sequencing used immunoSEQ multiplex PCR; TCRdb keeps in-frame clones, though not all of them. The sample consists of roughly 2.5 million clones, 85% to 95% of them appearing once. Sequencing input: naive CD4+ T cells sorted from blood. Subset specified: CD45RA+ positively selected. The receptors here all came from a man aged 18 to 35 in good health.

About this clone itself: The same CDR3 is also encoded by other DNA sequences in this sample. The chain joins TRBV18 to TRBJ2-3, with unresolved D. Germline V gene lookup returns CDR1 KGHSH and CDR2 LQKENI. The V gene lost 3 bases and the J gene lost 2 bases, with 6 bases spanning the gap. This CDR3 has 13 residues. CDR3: CASSPLVTDTQYF. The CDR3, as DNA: TGTGCCAGCTCACCCTTAGTCACAGATACGCAGTATTTT.

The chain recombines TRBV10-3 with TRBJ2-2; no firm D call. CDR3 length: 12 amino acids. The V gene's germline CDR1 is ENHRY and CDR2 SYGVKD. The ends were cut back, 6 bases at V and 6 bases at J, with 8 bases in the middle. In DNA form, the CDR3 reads TGTGCCATCAGCCAGATCCCCGGGGAGCTGTTTTTT. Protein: CAISQIPGELFF.

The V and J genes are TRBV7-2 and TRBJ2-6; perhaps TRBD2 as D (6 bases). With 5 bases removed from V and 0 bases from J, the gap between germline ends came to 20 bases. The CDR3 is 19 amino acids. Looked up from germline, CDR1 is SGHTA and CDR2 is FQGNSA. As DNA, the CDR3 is TGTGCCAGCAGCCCTGGGACTTTATTGACCATCTCTGGGGCCAACGTCCTGACTTTC. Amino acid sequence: CASSPGTLLTISGANVLTF. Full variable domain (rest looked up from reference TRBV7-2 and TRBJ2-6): GAGVSQSPSNKVTEKGKDVELRCDPISGHTALYWYRQSLGQGLEFLIYFQGNSAPDKSGLPSDRFSAERTGGSVSTLTIQRTQQEDSAVYLCASSPGTLLTISGANVLTFGAGSRLTVL.

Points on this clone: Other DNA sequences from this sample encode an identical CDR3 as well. CDR3 bases: TGTGCCAGCACCCGCTTGGGGACAGATACGCAGTATTTT. Protein: CASTRLGTDTQYF. The J gene is TRBJ2-3, the V gene TRBV6-5; D is unclear. The germline V and J ends were trimmed by 7 bases and 3 bases, with 11 bases remaining between them. Germline V gene sequence: CDR1 MNHEY, CDR2 SVGAGI. This CDR3 has 13 residues.

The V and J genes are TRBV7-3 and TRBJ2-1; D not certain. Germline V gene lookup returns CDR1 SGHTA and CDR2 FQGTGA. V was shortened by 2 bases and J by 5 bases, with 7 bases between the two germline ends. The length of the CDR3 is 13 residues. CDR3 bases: TGTGCCAGCAGCTTAGTCCTAGACAATGAGCAGTTCTTC. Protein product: CASSLVLDNEQFF.

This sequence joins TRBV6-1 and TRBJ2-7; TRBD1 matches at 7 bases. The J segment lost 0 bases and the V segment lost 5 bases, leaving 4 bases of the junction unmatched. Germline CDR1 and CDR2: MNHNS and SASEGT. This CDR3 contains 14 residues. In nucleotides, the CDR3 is TGTGCCAGCAGTAGGGGACAGATCTCCTACGAGCAGTACTTC. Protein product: CASSRGQISYEQYF.

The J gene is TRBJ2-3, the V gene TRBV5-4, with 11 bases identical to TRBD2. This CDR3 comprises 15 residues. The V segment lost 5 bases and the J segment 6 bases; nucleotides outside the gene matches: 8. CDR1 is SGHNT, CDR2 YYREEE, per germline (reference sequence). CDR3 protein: CASRHIAGGRDTQYF. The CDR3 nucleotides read TGTGCCAGCAGGCATATAGCGGGGGGGCGGGATACGCAGTATTTT.

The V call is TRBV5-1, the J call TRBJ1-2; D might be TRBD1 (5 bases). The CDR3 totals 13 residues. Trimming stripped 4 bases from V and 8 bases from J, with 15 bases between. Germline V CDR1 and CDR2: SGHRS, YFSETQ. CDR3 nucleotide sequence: TGCGCCAGCAGCCGGGAGGGGAGTCGGGGCTACACCTTC. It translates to CASSREGSRGYTF. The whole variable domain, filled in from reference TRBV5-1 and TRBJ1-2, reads KAGVTQTPRYLIKTRGQQVTLSCSPISGHRSVSWYQQTPGQGLQFLFEYFSETQRNKGNFPGRFSGRQFSNSRSEMNVSTLELGDSALYLCASSREGSRGYTFGSGTRLTVV.

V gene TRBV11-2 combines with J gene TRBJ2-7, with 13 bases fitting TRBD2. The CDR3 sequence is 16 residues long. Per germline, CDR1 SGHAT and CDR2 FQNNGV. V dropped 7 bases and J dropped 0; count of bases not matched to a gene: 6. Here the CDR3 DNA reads TGTGCCAGCATAGGACTAGCGGGAGCGGGCTCCTACGAGCAGTACTTC. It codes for CASIGLAGAGSYEQYF.

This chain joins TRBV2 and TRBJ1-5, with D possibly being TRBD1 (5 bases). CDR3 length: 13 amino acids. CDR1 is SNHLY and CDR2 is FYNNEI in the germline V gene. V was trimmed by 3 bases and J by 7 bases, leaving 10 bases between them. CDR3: CASSDERGQPQHF. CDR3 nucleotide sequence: TGTGCCAGCAGTGACGAGAGGGGACAGCCCCAGCATTTT. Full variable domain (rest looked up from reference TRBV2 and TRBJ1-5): EPEVTQTPSHQVTQMGQEVILRCVPISNHLYFYWYRQILGQKVEFLVSFYNNEISEKSEIFDDQFSVERPDGSNFTLKIRSTKLEDSAMYFCASSDERGQPQHFGDGTRLSIL.

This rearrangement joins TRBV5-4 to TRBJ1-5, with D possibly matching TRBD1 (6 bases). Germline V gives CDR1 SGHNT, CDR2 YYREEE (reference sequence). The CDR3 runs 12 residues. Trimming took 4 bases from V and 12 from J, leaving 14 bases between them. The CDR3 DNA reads TGTGCCAGCAGCCGTGACAGGACGCACCAGCATTTT. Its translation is CASSRDRTHQHF.

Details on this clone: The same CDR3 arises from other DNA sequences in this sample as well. The CDR3 coding sequence is TGTGCCAGCAGTCGAGAAGATACGCAGTATTTT. Amino acids: CASSREDTQYF. The rearrangement links TRBV6-5 to TRBJ2-3; no firm D call. V was cut by 5 bases and J by 5 bases, with 5 bases left in between. The CDR3 is made up of 11 amino acids. Germline CDR1 reads MNHEY; CDR2 reads SVGAGI.

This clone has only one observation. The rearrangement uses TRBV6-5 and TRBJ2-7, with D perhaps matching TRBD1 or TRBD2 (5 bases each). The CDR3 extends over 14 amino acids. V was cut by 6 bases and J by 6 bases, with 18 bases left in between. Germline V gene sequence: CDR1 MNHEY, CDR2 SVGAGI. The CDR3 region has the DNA TGTGCCAGCAGCCCTGGGACGTGGGTCTCCGAGCAGTACTTC. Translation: CASSPGTWVSEQYF.

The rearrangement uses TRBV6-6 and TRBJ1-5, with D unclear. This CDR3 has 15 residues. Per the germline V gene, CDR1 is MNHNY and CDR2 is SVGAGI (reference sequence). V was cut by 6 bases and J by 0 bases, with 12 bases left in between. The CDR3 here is CASRSDTYSNQPQHF. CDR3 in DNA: TGTGCCAGCAGAAGCGACACCTATAGCAATCAGCCCCAGCATTTT.

In DNA form, the CDR3 reads TGTGCCTGGACGGGACAAAGCCAAGAGACCCAGTACTTC. Amino acids: CAWTGQSQETQYF. V and J are TRBV30 and TRBJ2-5, with a tentative D call TRBD1 (6 bases). Germline assignment: CDR1 GTSNPN and CDR2 SVGIG (reference sequence). CDR3 size: 13 residues. Trimming stripped 4 bases from V and 1 base from J, with 10 bases between.

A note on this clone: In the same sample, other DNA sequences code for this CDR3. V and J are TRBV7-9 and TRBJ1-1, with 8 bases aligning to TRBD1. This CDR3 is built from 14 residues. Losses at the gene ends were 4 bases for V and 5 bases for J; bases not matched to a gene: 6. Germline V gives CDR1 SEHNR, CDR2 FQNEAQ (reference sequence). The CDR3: CASSSGQGDTEAFF. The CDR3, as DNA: TGTGCCAGCAGCTCTGGACAGGGAGATACTGAAGCTTTCTTT.

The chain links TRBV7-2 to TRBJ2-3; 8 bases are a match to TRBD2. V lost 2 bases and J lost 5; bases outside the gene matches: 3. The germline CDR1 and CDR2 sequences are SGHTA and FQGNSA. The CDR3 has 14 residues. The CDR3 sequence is CASSLTGGQDTQYF. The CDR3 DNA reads TGTGCCAGCAGCTTAACGGGAGGGCAAGATACGCAGTATTTT.

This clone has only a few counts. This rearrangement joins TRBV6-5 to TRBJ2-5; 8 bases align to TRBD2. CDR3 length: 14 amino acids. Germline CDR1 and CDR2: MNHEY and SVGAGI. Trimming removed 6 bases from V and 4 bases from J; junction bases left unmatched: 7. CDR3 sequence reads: CASSTPAGGETQYF. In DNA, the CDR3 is TGTGCCAGCAGCACACCCGCGGGAGGAGAGACCCAGTACTTC.

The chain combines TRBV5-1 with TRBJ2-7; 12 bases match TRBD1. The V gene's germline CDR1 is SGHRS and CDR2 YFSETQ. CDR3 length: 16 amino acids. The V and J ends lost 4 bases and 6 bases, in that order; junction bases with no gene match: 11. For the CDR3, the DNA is TGCGCCAGCAGCCCAGAACCGGGACAGGGGGCGAGCGAGCAGTACTTC. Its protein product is CASSPEPGQGASEQYF.

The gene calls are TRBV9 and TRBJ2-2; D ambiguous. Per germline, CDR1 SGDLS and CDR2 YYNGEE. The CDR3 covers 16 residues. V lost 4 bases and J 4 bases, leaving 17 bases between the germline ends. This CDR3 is CASSPTRLASTGELFF. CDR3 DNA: TGTGCCAGCAGCCCAACCCGACTCGCGAGCACCGGGGAGCTGTTTTTT.

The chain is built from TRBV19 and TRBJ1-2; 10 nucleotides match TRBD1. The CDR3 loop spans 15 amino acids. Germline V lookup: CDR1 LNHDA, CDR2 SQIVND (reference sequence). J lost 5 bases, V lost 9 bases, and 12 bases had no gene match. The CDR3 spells CASRPQTGGRYGYTF. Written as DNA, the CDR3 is TGTGCCAGCAGACCTCAGACAGGGGGCAGGTATGGCTACACCTTC.

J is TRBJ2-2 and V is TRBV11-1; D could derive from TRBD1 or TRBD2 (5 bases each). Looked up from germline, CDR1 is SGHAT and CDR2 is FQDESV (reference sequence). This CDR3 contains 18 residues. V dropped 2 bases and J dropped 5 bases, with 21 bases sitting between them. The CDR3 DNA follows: TGTGCCAGCAGCTTACGAAGGGGTCGGGGCGGAACGACCGGGGAGCTGTTTTTT. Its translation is CASSLRRGRGGTTGELFF.

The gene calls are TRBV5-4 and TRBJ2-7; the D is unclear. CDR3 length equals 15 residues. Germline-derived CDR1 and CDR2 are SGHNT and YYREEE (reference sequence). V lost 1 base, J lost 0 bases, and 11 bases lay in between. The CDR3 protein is CASSLLGSSSYEQYF. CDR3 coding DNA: TGTGCCAGCAGCTTGCTTGGGTCATCCTCCTACGAGCAGTACTTC. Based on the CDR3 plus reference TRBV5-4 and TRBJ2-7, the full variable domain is ETGVTQSPTHLIKTRGQQVTLRCSSQSGHNTVSWYQQALGQGPQFIFQYYREEENGRGNFPPRFSGLQFPNYSSELNVNALELDDSALYLCASSLLGSSSYEQYFGPGTRLTVT.

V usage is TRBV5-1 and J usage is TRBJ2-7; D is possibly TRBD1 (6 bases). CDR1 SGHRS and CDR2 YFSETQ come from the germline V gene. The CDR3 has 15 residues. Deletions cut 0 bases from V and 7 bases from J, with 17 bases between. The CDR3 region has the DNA TGCGCCAGCAGCTTGGATACCCAGGGGCCGATTGAGCAGTACTTC. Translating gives CASSLDTQGPIEQYF.

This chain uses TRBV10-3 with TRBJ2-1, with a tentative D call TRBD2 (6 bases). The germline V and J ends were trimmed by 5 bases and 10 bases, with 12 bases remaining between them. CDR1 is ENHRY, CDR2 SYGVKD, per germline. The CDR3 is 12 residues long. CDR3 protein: CAISTLGGEQFF. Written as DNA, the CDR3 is TGTGCCATCAGTACCCTGGGGGGAGAGCAGTTCTTC.

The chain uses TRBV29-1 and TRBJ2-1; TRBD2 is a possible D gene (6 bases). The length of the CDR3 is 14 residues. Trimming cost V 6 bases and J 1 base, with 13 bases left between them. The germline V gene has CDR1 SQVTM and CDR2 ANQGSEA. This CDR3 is CSVERRVSYNEQFF. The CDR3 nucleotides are TGCAGCGTCGAAAGGAGGGTATCCTACAATGAGCAGTTCTTC.

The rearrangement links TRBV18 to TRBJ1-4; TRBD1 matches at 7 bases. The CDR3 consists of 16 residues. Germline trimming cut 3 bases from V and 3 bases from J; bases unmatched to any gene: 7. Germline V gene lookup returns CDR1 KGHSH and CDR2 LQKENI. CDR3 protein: CASSPGLTGANEKLFF. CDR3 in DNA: TGTGCCAGCTCACCCGGACTAACAGGGGCTAATGAAAAACTGTTTTTT.